The rows below give T cell receptor beta chains drawn from one sample of a study of OX40 agonist ivuxolimab in advanced cancers. Data came from immunoSEQ multiplex PCR; TCRdb stores just in-frame clones and leaves some out. The sample has nearly 85,000 clones; roughly 85% are singletons. The sample consisted of CD4+ or CD8+ T cells sorted from blood, taken in a trial of the OX40 agonist ivuxolimab. The receptors were sampled from an adult with an advanced solid tumor such as melanoma, head and neck, liver or kidney cancer. CDR3s include the opening cysteine and the closing phenylalanine or tryptophan. The order of the fields is J gene, V gene, CDR3 protein.

j_gene: TRBJ1-6
v_gene: TRBV4-3
CDR3aa: CASSQDQGQGVYNSPLHF

j_gene: TRBJ1-5
v_gene: TRBV7-9
CDR3aa: CASSPRGGPGKNQPQHF

j_gene: TRBJ2-2
v_gene: TRBV2
CDR3aa: CASSYGLGNTGELFF

j_gene: TRBJ2-5
v_gene: TRBV7-9
CDR3aa: CASSLGTGEETQYF

j_gene: TRBJ2-7
v_gene: TRBV29-1
CDR3aa: CSVVEGGYEQYF

j_gene: TRBJ1-5
v_gene: TRBV29-1
CDR3aa: CSVANGLSTNQPQHF

j_gene: TRBJ2-7
v_gene: TRBV28
CDR3aa: CASSGALGDEQYF

j_gene: TRBJ2-5
v_gene: TRBV5-1
CDR3aa: CASSLEPSGGSETQYF

j_gene: TRBJ2-5
v_gene: TRBV5-1
CDR3aa: CASSRGQGPQETQYF

j_gene: TRBJ1-1
v_gene: TRBV4-1
CDR3aa: CASRNRAMNTEAFF

j_gene: TRBJ2-5
v_gene: TRBV2
CDR3aa: CASSDKGVLRRGKTQYF

j_gene: TRBJ2-5
v_gene: TRBV5-6
CDR3aa: CASSSGHMETQYF

j_gene: TRBJ2-3
v_gene: TRBV6-1
CDR3aa: CASSDARHGPPDTQYF

j_gene: TRBJ1-2
v_gene: TRBV13
CDR3aa: CASSRMGQGGGYTF

j_gene: TRBJ2-1
v_gene: TRBV28
CDR3aa: CASSGTTGVAYNEQFF

j_gene: TRBJ1-1
v_gene: TRBV28
CDR3aa: CASSLWRLEGITEAFF

j_gene: TRBJ1-1
v_gene: TRBV5-6
CDR3aa: CASSFLRTEAFF

j_gene: TRBJ1-2
v_gene: TRBV5-4
CDR3aa: CASDTGGQVNYGYTF

j_gene: TRBJ2-7
v_gene: TRBV29-1
CDR3aa: CSVSSGDYEQYF

j_gene: TRBJ2-5
v_gene: TRBV6-1
CDR3aa: CASSEGGTVIETQYF

j_gene: TRBJ2-1
v_gene: TRBV7-8
CDR3aa: CASSLVPGGDEQFF

j_gene: TRBJ2-7
v_gene: TRBV29-1
CDR3aa: CSINTGGAGEQYF

j_gene: TRBJ2-2
v_gene: TRBV29-1
CDR3aa: CSVEDTRPGELFF

j_gene: TRBJ1-1
v_gene: TRBV30
CDR3aa: CAWSLSAEAFF

j_gene: TRBJ2-5
v_gene: TRBV28
CDR3aa: CASSLGGNQETQYF

j_gene: TRBJ2-7
v_gene: TRBV7-3
CDR3aa: CASSLRRTGAYEQYF

j_gene: TRBJ1-2
v_gene: TRBV19
CDR3aa: CASSLRYIYGYTF

j_gene: TRBJ2-3
v_gene: TRBV11-2
CDR3aa: CASRNIRGGTDTQYF

j_gene: TRBJ2-5
v_gene: TRBV28
CDR3aa: CASSRPFVSQETQYF

j_gene: TRBJ2-5
v_gene: TRBV4-1
CDR3aa: CASSQDRLGVQETQYF

j_gene: TRBJ2-1
v_gene: TRBV7-3
CDR3aa: CASSPSSGVSQFF

j_gene: TRBJ2-3
v_gene: TRBV27
CDR3aa: CASSLSPIHTQYF